This T cell receptor (beta chain) derives from a study of CD8 T cells in ankylosing spondylitis. Notes on the study in general: Significant enrichment of disease-linked clones was reported in matched ankylosing spondylitis synovial fluid. Those disease-linked clones were CD8+; they were also relatively rare in peripheral blood. Within ankylosing spondylitis blood, a TCR beta motif made up of roughly eight highly homologous variants appeared to be characteristic.

One entry per CDR3 protein, called by TCRdb with MiXCR from the 5' RACE reads. The sample holds nearly 250,000 distinct CDR3 sequences, approximately 30% seen once. CDR3 length: 14 amino acids. The V and J ends lost 4 bases and 0 bases, in that order; junction bases with no gene match: 0. Germline V gives CDR1 LNHDA, CDR2 SQIVND (reference sequence). Remarks on this clonotype: Its antigen is currently unknown.

V gene TRBV19 combines with J gene TRBJ2-3; 8 positions match TRBD1. This receptor was obtained from a male donor with ankylosing spondylitis or in good health (not recorded which). The material sequenced was blood, either unsorted or a sorted T cell fraction (not recorded which). CDR3 nucleotides: TGTGCCAGTAGTAACAGGGGGAGCACAGATACGCAGTATTTT. Its protein is CASSNRGSTDTQYF.